This TCR beta chain was captured in a study of shared clonotypes between healthy human individuals. Findings of the study overall: The sampled material consisted only of blood, and tissue repertoires are likely to differ.

Points on this clone: The target antigen is unknown. This likely stems from a read error, as it lies one base from a far larger clone.

Libraries were prepared by immunoSEQ multiplex PCR; TCRdb keeps only in-frame clonotypes and omits some of them. Here the sample spans 470,000 or so clones, around 80% being singletons. The receptor's source is a middle-aged woman in good health. Some clones in this sample may be carry-over from other donors' samples. Sequencing was done on a sample of PBMCs.

CDR3 region: CSVNEDGGGNCGYTF. CDR3 nucleotide sequence: TGCAGCGTTAATGAGGACGGCGGGGGTAACTGTGGCTACACCTTC. V usage is TRBV29-1 and J usage is TRBJ1-2; D may be TRBD1 (5 bases). Germline assignment: CDR1 SQVTM and CDR2 ANQGSEA. This CDR3 is 15 amino acids long.